The rows below give T cell receptor beta chains drawn from one sample of a study of T-cell memory formation after mild COVID-19. TCRdb called the 5' RACE reads again in MiXCR, with one record for every CDR3 protein. The sample contains 150,000 or so distinct CDR3 sequences, more than 14% of which appear only once. Material: PBMCs or a T cell subset sorted from them (not recorded which). The receptors were sampled from an adult woman who had mild COVID-19 (a few samples of this study predate the infection). Cell type and time point are not known. The conserved cysteine and the conserved F or W are not part of the CDR3 here. For some rows the clone size is stated as once, few or many, or as a class when expanded; others skip it.

j_call: TRBJ2-7
clone_size: NA
v_call: TRBV7-2
cdr3_aa: ASHPGGIYEQY

j_call: TRBJ2-7
clone_size: NA
v_call: TRBV27
cdr3_aa: ASSLTGLAGGREQY

j_call: TRBJ1-2
clone_size: few
v_call: TRBV11-2
cdr3_aa: ASSDKWDRVGYT

j_call: TRBJ2-3
clone_size: few
v_call: TRBV7-9
cdr3_aa: ASSGALSTDTQY

j_call: TRBJ2-3
clone_size: NA
v_call: TRBV20-1
cdr3_aa: SARPLAGGLESPVDTQY

j_call: TRBJ2-2
clone_size: few
v_call: TRBV7-9
cdr3_aa: ASSSSGRATGELF

j_call: TRBJ2-6
clone_size: few
v_call: TRBV7-2
cdr3_aa: ASSLAASSGANVLT

j_call: TRBJ1-1
clone_size: few
v_call: TRBV5-6
cdr3_aa: ASSDVQGFDTEAF

j_call: TRBJ1-5
clone_size: few
v_call: TRBV20-1
cdr3_aa: SARVWGGAQPQH

j_call: TRBJ1-2
clone_size: NA
v_call: TRBV9
cdr3_aa: ASSVEWRVTINYGYT

j_call: TRBJ2-7
clone_size: few
v_call: TRBV6-5
cdr3_aa: ASSFGLAGRYEQY

j_call: TRBJ1-2
clone_size: NA
v_call: TRBV4-3
cdr3_aa: ASSQVTGHGYT

j_call: TRBJ2-3
clone_size: many
v_call: TRBV12-3/TRBV12-4
cdr3_aa: ASSLGMTQY

j_call: TRBJ2-1
clone_size: few
v_call: TRBV3-1
cdr3_aa: ASSVQRSSYNEQF

j_call: TRBJ2-5
clone_size: few
v_call: TRBV12-3/TRBV12-4
cdr3_aa: ASNPGLAGGLGETQY

j_call: TRBJ1-5
clone_size: NA
v_call: TRBV7-2
cdr3_aa: ASSLARGQPQH

j_call: TRBJ1-3
clone_size: few
v_call: TRBV7-8
cdr3_aa: ASRAKESGNTIY

j_call: TRBJ2-5
clone_size: NA
v_call: TRBV4-1
cdr3_aa: ASSQAPDLSGRPEETQY

j_call: TRBJ1-1
clone_size: few
v_call: TRBV5-1
cdr3_aa: ASSFSGGRMNTEAF

j_call: TRBJ2-7
clone_size: few
v_call: TRBV2
cdr3_aa: ASSGLAGHEQY